This TCR beta chain comes out of a study of T-cell memory formation after mild COVID-19. Comments on this clonotype: The antigen remains undetermined.

General study findings and limits: CD4+ clones that contracted lay mainly in CM and EM; CD8+ ones lay in EMRA.

MiXCR, applied by TCRdb to the 5' RACE reads, yields one record per CDR3 protein. The sample lists 500,000 to 650,000 distinct CDR3 sequences, about 20% occurring once. The germline CDR1 and CDR2 sequences are ENHRY and SYGVKD. V was clipped by 3 bases and J by 2 bases; unmatched bases: 5. This CDR3 is 15 amino acids long. The gene calls are TRBV10-3 and TRBJ2-5; 8 bases match TRBD2. The source of this sequence is an adult woman who had mild COVID-19 (a few samples of this study predate the infection). Cell type and time point are not known. The specimen was PBMCs or a T cell subset sorted from them (not recorded which). DNA of the CDR3: TGTGCCATCAGTGATCTGGTAGCGGGACAAGAGACCCAGTACTTC. Translated: CAISDLVAGQETQYF.